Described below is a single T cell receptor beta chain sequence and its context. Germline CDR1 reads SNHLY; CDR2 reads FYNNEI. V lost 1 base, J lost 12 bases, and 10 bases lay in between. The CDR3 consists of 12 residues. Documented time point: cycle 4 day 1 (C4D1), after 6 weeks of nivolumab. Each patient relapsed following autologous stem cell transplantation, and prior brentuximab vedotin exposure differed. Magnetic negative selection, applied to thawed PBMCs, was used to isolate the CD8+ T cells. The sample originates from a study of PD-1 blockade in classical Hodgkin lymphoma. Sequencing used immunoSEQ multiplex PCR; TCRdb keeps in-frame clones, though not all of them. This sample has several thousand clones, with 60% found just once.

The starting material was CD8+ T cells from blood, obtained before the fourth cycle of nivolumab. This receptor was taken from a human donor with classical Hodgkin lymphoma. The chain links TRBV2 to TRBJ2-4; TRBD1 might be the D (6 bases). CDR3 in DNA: TGTGCCAGCAGTGAAGACAGGGTCCCTCAGTACTTC. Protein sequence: CASSEDRVPQYF.